The 20 T cell receptor beta chains given below trace back to one sample, sequenced in a study of blood T cell repertoires in COVID-19. Only in-frame clones appear in the TCRdb table, and some are missing; sequencing was by immunoSEQ multiplex PCR. Among 95,000 to 150,000 clones, more than 75% were seen once, and the ten largest hold approximately 1.4%. The sequenced sample consisted of peripheral blood. The receptors here all came from a human donor in a cohort sampled during active COVID-19.

The rearrangement uses TRBV9 and TRBJ2-3; D gene uncertain. CDR3 length equals 12 residues. Germline loops: CDR1 SGDLS, CDR2 YYNGEE. V gave up 0 bases and J gave up 5 bases, with 4 bases separating them. CDR3 loop: CASSVDKDTQYF. As DNA, the CDR3 is TGTGCCAGCAGCGTAGATAAAGATACGCAGTATTTT.

There are many counts of this clone. The chain has TRBV11-3 and TRBJ2-1; D not resolved. The germline CDR1 and CDR2 sequences are SGHNT and YENEEA. The CDR3 length is 13 residues. V was shortened by 3 bases and J by 0 bases, with 3 bases between the two germline ends. The CDR3 here is CASSLSSYNEQFF. Here the CDR3 DNA reads TGTGCCAGCAGCTTGAGCTCCTACAATGAGCAGTTCTTC.

This sequence joins TRBV19 and TRBJ2-2, with TRBD1 matching over 9 bases. CDR1 LNHDA and CDR2 SQIVND come from the germline V gene (reference sequence). This CDR3 region has 15 residues. V lost 4 bases and J lost 8; bases outside the gene matches: 8. CDR3 sequence: CASSTTGGSSGELFF. CDR3 in DNA: TGTGCCAGTAGTACTACAGGGGGCTCTTCGGGGGAGCTGTTTTTT.

About this clone: An end of the junction differs from the germline gene, which may be a read error. The sample holds other DNA sequences that translate to the same CDR3. This chain links TRBV7-7 with TRBJ2-3, with 10 bases matching TRBD2. This CDR3 region has 16 residues. CDR1 SSHAT and CDR2 FNYEAQ come from the germline V gene (reference sequence). The DNA for the CDR3 is TGTGCTAGCAGCCCCTCCGGGACTAGCGTGACAGATACGCAGTATTTT. Translating gives CASSPSGTSVTDTQYF.

This clone was seen just once. The V gene is TRBV4-2, the J gene TRBJ1-1; weak D call: TRBD1 (6 bases). The CDR3 runs 15 residues. Trimming stripped 3 bases from V and 1 base from J, with 12 bases between. The germline V gene encodes CDR1 LGHNA and CDR2 YNFKEQ. CDR3: CASSQIQTGNTEAFF. In DNA, the CDR3 is TGTGCCAGCAGCCAGATACAGACAGGGAACACTGAAGCTTTCTTT.

The CDR3 here is CASSQVGLAGTYEQYF. The CDR3 region has the DNA TGTGCCAGCAGCCAAGTGGGACTAGCGGGTACCTACGAGCAGTACTTC. V and J are TRBV4-2 and TRBJ2-7; TRBD2 agrees at 12 bases. V shed 1 base, J shed 2 bases, and the junction held 3 bases outside the gene matches. The CDR3 is 16 amino acids. CDR1 and CDR2 from the germline V gene are LGHNA and YNFKEQ.

The V call is TRBV23-1, the J call TRBJ2-3; possibly TRBD2 for D (6 bases). TRBV23-1 belongs to the ORF category, with a function that is uncertain. The V gene lost 7 bases and the J gene lost 3 bases, with 20 bases spanning the gap. CDR3 length equals 16 residues. In DNA, the CDR3 is TGCGCCAGCACGCCTGGTGGACGGGAGAGGACAGATACGCAGTATTTT. Translated, it gives CASTPGGRERTDTQYF.

The chain combines TRBV7-9 with TRBJ2-3; 15 nucleotides agree with TRBD2. The germline gives CDR1 SEHNR, CDR2 FQNEAQ (reference sequence). Trimming removed 0 bases from V and 6 bases from J; junction bases left unmatched: 4. The CDR3 is made up of 17 amino acids. CDR3 sequence reads: CASSLAGTSGGLDTQYF. CDR3 nucleotide sequence: TGTGCCAGCAGCTTAGCCGGGACTAGCGGGGGGTTGGATACGCAGTATTTT.

The chain couples TRBV10-2 to TRBJ2-3, with D hard to call. Trimming took off 3 bases at V and 6 bases at J, with 7 bases between the two ends. The V gene's germline CDR1 is WSHSY and CDR2 SAAADI. The CDR3 runs 12 residues. This CDR3 is CASSDMSDTQYF. The CDR3 bases are TGCGCCAGCAGTGATATGAGTGATACGCAGTATTTT.

J is TRBJ2-3 and V is TRBV29-1, with 12 bases fitting TRBD2. Germline V gene data show CDR1 as SQVTM and CDR2 as ANQGSEA. Trimming cost V 6 bases and J 6 bases; bases outside gene matches: 7. The CDR3 is 14 residues long. The chain's CDR3 is CSVWTSGMSDTQYF. The CDR3, as DNA: TGCAGCGTCTGGACTAGCGGGATGTCGGATACGCAGTATTTT.

V usage is TRBV2 and J usage is TRBJ1-2, with a weak D call TRBD1 (6 bases). V lost 6 bases and J lost 2, with 10 bases in between. CDR3 length: 13 amino acids. Germline lookup yields CDR1 SNHLY and CDR2 FYNNEI. The CDR3, as DNA: TGTGCCAGCAGGTCCGACAGGAACTATGGCTACACCTTC. It encodes CASRSDRNYGYTF. Variable domain in full (rest from reference TRBV2 and TRBJ1-2): EPEVTQTPSHQVTQMGQEVILRCVPISNHLYFYWYRQILGQKVEFLVSFYNNEISEKSEIFDDQFSVERPDGSNFTLKIRSTKLEDSAMYFCASRSDRNYGYTFGSGTRLTVV.

This clone appeared once. The chain couples TRBV5-4 to TRBJ2-5; maybe TRBD1 (6 bases). With 3 bases removed from V and 3 bases from J, the gap between germline ends came to 15 bases. The CDR3 is 15 residues long. From germline, CDR1 is SGHNT and CDR2 YYREEE (reference sequence). The CDR3 DNA reads as TGTGCCAGCAGCTATCCAGGGGAATGGGAAGAGACCCAGTACTTC. Protein product: CASSYPGEWEETQYF.

This chain uses TRBV5-4 with TRBJ2-1; no clear D. V lost 0 bases, J lost 0 bases, and 7 bases lay in between. The CDR3 runs 15 residues. Germline lookup yields CDR1 SGHNT and CDR2 YYREEE (reference sequence). CDR3 in amino acids: CASSLAGSSYNEQFF. CDR3 DNA: TGTGCCAGCAGCTTGGCGGGTAGCTCCTACAATGAGCAGTTCTTC. Complete variable domain (other parts from reference TRBV5-4 and TRBJ2-1): ETGVTQSPTHLIKTRGQQVTLRCSSQSGHNTVSWYQQALGQGPQFIFQYYREEENGRGNFPPRFSGLQFPNYSSELNVNALELDDSALYLCASSLAGSSYNEQFFGPGTRLTVL.

The chain recombines TRBV7-9 with TRBJ2-1; TRBD2 matches at 13 bases. Germline CDR1 reads SEHNR; CDR2 reads FQNEAQ (reference sequence). Trimming cost V 5 bases and J 10 bases; bases outside gene matches: 11. The CDR3 totals 16 residues. In DNA form, the CDR3 reads TGTGCCAGCAGCCCGCGGACTAGCGGGAGCCCCAGAGAGCAGTTCTTC. It specifies CASSPRTSGSPREQFF.

The rearrangement links TRBV5-4 to TRBJ2-7, with D tentatively TRBD2 (6 bases). Germline V gene sequence: CDR1 SGHNT, CDR2 YYREEE (reference sequence). The CDR3 runs to 12 residues. Deletions cut 9 bases from V and 3 bases from J, with 13 bases between. The CDR3 DNA is TGTGCCATCGGGAGCGGGCACTACGAGCAGTACTTC. It encodes CAIGSGHYEQYF.

This clone was detected once. The CDR3 DNA is TGTGCCAGCAGTTACGGGACAGGGGTTGGCTACACCTTC. It encodes CASSYGTGVGYTF. V gene TRBV6-5 combines with J gene TRBJ1-2; 10 bases fit TRBD1. Trimming removed 2 bases from V and 7 bases from J; junction bases left unmatched: 1. This CDR3 has 13 residues. Germline loops: CDR1 MNHEY, CDR2 SVGAGI.

This clone has only a few counts. V usage is TRBV7-8 and J usage is TRBJ2-2, with D possibly TRBD1 on 6 matching bases. In germline, CDR1 is SGHVS, CDR2 FQNEAQ. The CDR3 loop spans 15 amino acids. Trimming stripped 4 bases from V and 2 bases from J, with 11 bases between. This CDR3 is CASSSRDINTGELFF. CDR3 coding DNA: TGTGCCAGCAGCTCCCGGGACATCAACACCGGGGAGCTGTTTTTT.

The chain employs TRBV6-5 and TRBJ2-7; D unclear. The CDR3 consists of 11 residues. The V and J ends lost 7 bases and 5 bases respectively, with 9 bases between them. The germline CDR1 and CDR2 sequences are MNHEY and SVGAGI. Here the CDR3 reads CASTRTDEQYF. The CDR3 nucleotides are TGTGCCAGCACCAGAACAGACGAGCAGTACTTC.

This clone occurred once. The chain uses TRBV19 and TRBJ1-6, with D perhaps matching TRBD1 (5 bases). The length of the CDR3 is 13 residues. CDR1 is LNHDA, CDR2 SQIVND, per germline (reference sequence). The germline V and J ends were trimmed by 6 bases and 14 bases, with 17 bases remaining between them. The CDR3, as DNA: TGTGCCAGTAGCAGTGGGGGGGTTCGGACCCTCCACTTT. This gives the protein CASSSGGVRTLHF.

The chain has TRBV4-1 and TRBJ2-5; 12 bases fit TRBD2. After removal of 2 bases from V and 2 bases from J, the junction contained 0 bases not matched to a gene. The CDR3 has 15 residues. CDR1 is MGHRA, CDR2 YSYEKL, per germline. CDR3 amino acids: CASSQLAGGQETQYF. CDR3 nucleotide sequence: TGCGCCAGCAGCCAACTAGCGGGGGGGCAAGAGACCCAGTACTTC.